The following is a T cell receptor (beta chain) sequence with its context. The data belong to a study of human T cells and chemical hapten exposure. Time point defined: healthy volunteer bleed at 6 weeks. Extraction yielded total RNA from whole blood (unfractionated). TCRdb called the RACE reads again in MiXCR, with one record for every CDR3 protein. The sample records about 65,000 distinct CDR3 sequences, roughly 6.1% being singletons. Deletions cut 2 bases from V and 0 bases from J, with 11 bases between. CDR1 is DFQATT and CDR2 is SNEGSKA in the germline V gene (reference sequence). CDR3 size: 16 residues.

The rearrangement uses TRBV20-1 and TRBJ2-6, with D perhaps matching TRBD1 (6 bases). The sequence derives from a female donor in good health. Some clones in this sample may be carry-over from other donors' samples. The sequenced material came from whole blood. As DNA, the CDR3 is TGCAGTGCTAGAAGGACAGAGATCTCTGGGGCCAACGTCCTGACTTTC. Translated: CSARRTEISGANVLTF.